The clone carrying this TCR beta chain was seen at least ten times. The data were taken from a study of T cells after yellow fever vaccination. Across the study: SMART-Seq v4 Ultra Low Input served to prepare low-cell-number fractions.

The V end lost 7 bases, the J end lost 3 bases, and 14 bases lay between the germline ends. CDR3 length: 14 amino acids. Per germline, CDR1 MNHNS and CDR2 SASEGT. TCRdb reanalysed the 5' RACE reads using MiXCR and keeps one entry per CDR3 protein. The repertoire holds a few hundred thousand distinct CDR3 sequences, with 13% as singletons. V is TRBV6-1 and J is TRBJ2-3; weak D call: TRBD2 (7 bases). The TCR originated in a young man who received the YFV17D yellow fever vaccine. The starting material was CD4+ T cells sorted from PBMCs, obtained 45 days after the yellow fever booster vaccination. As DNA, the CDR3 is TGTGCCAGCACCGACGGGGGGCATACAGATACGCAGTATTTT. Translating it yields CASTDGGHTDTQYF.